This entry lists 31 T cell receptor beta chains sequenced from one sample in a study of patients and donors after allogeneic stem cell transplantation. MiXCR, run by TCRdb on the RT-PCR reads, gives a single entry per CDR3 protein. This sample has about 960,000 distinct CDR3 sequences, with approximately 19% found just once. Sequencing input: blood, either unsorted or a sorted T cell fraction (not recorded which). The receptors stem from a human donor who was either an allogeneic HSCT recipient or a stem cell or donor lymphocyte infusion donor (not recorded which). It is not recorded whose cells these are; they may come from a transplant donor.

The V call is TRBV12-3 or TRBV12-4, the J call TRBJ1-1; D is unclear. The V gene lost 5 bases and the J gene lost 1 base, with 17 bases spanning the gap. The CDR3 has 16 residues. CDR3 loop: CASSQPSFWENTEAFF. Here the CDR3 DNA reads TGTGCCAGCAGTCAGCCCTCTTTCTGGGAGAACACTGAAGCTTTCTTT.

Comment on this clonotype: The junction departs from the called germline gene at one end, perhaps through a read error. The rearrangement joins TRBV2 to TRBJ1-5, with 7 positions matching TRBD1. The CDR3 totals 14 residues. Germline V lookup: CDR1 SNHLY, CDR2 FYNNEI. CDR3 DNA: TGTGCCAGCAGTGAAAGGACAGGAAATCACCCCCAGCATTTT. Its protein is CASSERTGNHPQHF.

The chain links TRBV5-1 to TRBJ2-7, with 8 bases aligning to TRBD1. The junction had 8 bases not matched to a gene; V was cut back by 5 bases and J by 1 base. The length of the CDR3 is 15 residues. Germline V gene lookup returns CDR1 SGHRS and CDR2 YFSETQ. This chain's CDR3 is CASSEQGGQSYEQYF. The CDR3, as DNA: TGCGCCAGCAGTGAACAGGGGGGACAATCCTACGAGCAGTACTTC.

In its sample, this clonotype was seen many times. V usage is TRBV12-3 or TRBV12-4 and J usage is TRBJ1-1; TRBD1 might be the D (6 bases). The V end lost 2 bases, the J end lost 1 base, and 8 bases lay between the germline ends. The CDR3 has 14 residues. CDR3 nucleotides: TGTGCCAGCAGTTTACGGACAGAGAACACTGAAGCTTTCTTT. It specifies CASSLRTENTEAFF.

There are a few counts of this clonotype. The V gene is TRBV30, the J gene TRBJ2-1, with a possible D match to TRBD1 (5 bases). Germline V CDR1 and CDR2: GTSNPN, SVGIG (reference sequence). Trimming left V 5 bases short and J 6 bases short, with 17 bases between. This CDR3 is built from 14 residues. CDR3 amino acids: CAWGRGATPNEQFF. The DNA of the CDR3 is TGTGCCTGGGGAAGGGGCGCGACTCCCAATGAGCAGTTCTTC.

This clonotype has just a few counts. In nucleotides, the CDR3 is TGTGCCAGCACCTTCTACGAGCAGTACTTC. Translating it yields CASTFYEQYF. The V gene is TRBV13, the J gene TRBJ2-7; D uncertain. Trimming removed 7 bases from V and 3 bases from J, with 4 bases in between. The CDR3 spans 10 residues. Germline V CDR1 and CDR2: PRHDT, FYEKMQ (reference sequence). The full variable domain, rest sourced from reference TRBV13 and TRBJ2-7, is AAGVIQSPRHLIKEKRETATLKCYPIPRHDTVYWYQQGPGQDPQFLISFYEKMQSDKGSIPDRFSAQQFSDYHSELNMSSLELGDSALYFCASTFYEQYFGPGTRLTVT.

CDR3 amino acids: CAISETGTFQYF. The CDR3 nucleotides are TGTGCCATCAGTGAGACGGGGACTTTCCAGTACTTC. This chain uses TRBV10-3 with TRBJ2-5; D possibly corresponds to TRBD2 (6 bases). V was clipped by 2 bases and J by 10 bases, with 11 bases between them. The CDR3 has 12 amino acids. CDR1 and CDR2 from the germline V gene are ENHRY and SYGVKD.

CDR3 sequence: CASVRGGTGELFF. In DNA, the CDR3 is TGTGCCAGCGTGCGGGGGGGGACCGGGGAGCTGTTTTTT. This chain joins TRBV6-1 and TRBJ2-2; TRBD2 aligns across 9 bases. Germline loops: CDR1 MNHNS, CDR2 SASEGT. V was clipped by 8 bases and J by 5 bases; unmatched bases: 3. The CDR3 totals 13 residues.

J is TRBJ1-5 and V is TRBV28; D might be TRBD1 (5 bases). Per germline, CDR1 MDHEN and CDR2 SYDVKM. V dropped 6 bases and J dropped 2 bases, with 8 bases sitting between them. This CDR3 spans 13 amino acids. This chain's CDR3 is CASRTGRNQPQHF. CDR3 nucleotides: TGTGCCAGCAGAACAGGTCGCAATCAGCCCCAGCATTTT.

This clonotype has only a few counts. V usage is TRBV7-9 and J usage is TRBJ2-5; 11 bases agree with TRBD1. The CDR3 covers 17 residues. Looked up from germline, CDR1 is SEHNR and CDR2 is FQNEAQ (reference sequence). The ends lost 4 bases at V and 5 bases at J; junction bases unmatched: 12. Written as DNA, the CDR3 is TGTGCCAGCAGCTCCGGGACAGGGGGATCGTACCTGGAGACCCAGTACTTC. Amino acids: CASSSGTGGSYLETQYF.

This clonotype was found a few times. V gene TRBV6-2 or TRBV6-3 combines with J gene TRBJ1-1; perhaps TRBD1 as D (5 bases). The V gene's germline CDR1 is MNHEY and CDR2 SVGEGT. This CDR3 has 15 amino acids. V was pared by 4 bases and J by 0 bases, with 12 bases between. The CDR3 DNA reads as TGTGCCAGCAGTTCTACGGTGACAGTGAACACTGAAGCTTTCTTT. This encodes CASSSTVTVNTEAFF.

The chain uses TRBV4-3 and TRBJ1-2; D not resolved. Germline values: CDR1 LGHNA, CDR2 YSLEER. Trimming removed 0 bases at V and 5 bases at J, with 13 bases between. The CDR3 is 15 residues long. In DNA form, the CDR3 reads TGCGCCAGCAGCCAAGATTCGGGGAGGGTTTATGGCTACACCTTC. It codes for CASSQDSGRVYGYTF.

This clonotype was detected many times. The CDR3 spells CASTPTSGGPNEQFF. CDR3 bases: TGTGCCAGCACTCCGACTAGCGGGGGCCCTAATGAGCAGTTCTTC. This chain connects TRBV12-3 or TRBV12-4 to TRBJ2-1, with 12 bases aligning to TRBD2. V gave up 7 bases and J gave up 7 bases; unmatched junction bases: 8. The CDR3 spans 15 residues.

In its sample, this clonotype was seen many times. The V gene is TRBV12-3 or TRBV12-4, the J gene TRBJ2-1; TRBD2 aligns across 11 bases. The CDR3 is 17 residues long. V shed 4 bases, J shed 3 bases, and the junction held 8 bases outside the gene matches. The DNA of the CDR3 is TGTGCCAGCAGTTCAATACTAGCGGGAGCCGTCTACAATGAGCAGTTCTTC. Translated: CASSSILAGAVYNEQFF.

The chain carries TRBV7-8 and TRBJ2-1; D is perhaps TRBD2 (6 bases). The CDR3 consists of 16 residues. V dropped 5 bases and J dropped 5 bases, with 19 bases sitting between them. CDR1 SGHVS and CDR2 FQNEAQ come from the germline V gene. The CDR3 DNA reads TGTGCCAGCAGCATAGGGCTGTGGGTAGCGGACAATGAGCAGTTCTTC. Its protein is CASSIGLWVADNEQFF.

The chain employs TRBV6-2 or TRBV6-3 and TRBJ2-3; TRBD2 aligns across 7 bases. The CDR3 totals 14 residues. Trimming cost V 1 base and J 6 bases; bases outside gene matches: 4. Germline values: CDR1 MNHEY, CDR2 SVGEGT. As DNA, the CDR3 is TGTGCCAGCAGTTACTGGGGAGGGGCCGATACGCAGTATTTT. It encodes CASSYWGGADTQYF.

J is TRBJ1-2 and V is TRBV20-1; possible D gene TRBD1, 5 bases. The CDR3 is 15 amino acids. V was cut by 1 base and J by 0 bases, with 12 bases left in between. Per the germline V gene, CDR1 is DFQATT and CDR2 is SNEGSKA (reference sequence). CDR3 nucleotides: TGCAGTGCTAGAGGAACGGCAGGGTCTAACTATGGCTACACCTTC. Translated, it gives CSARGTAGSNYGYTF.

The rearrangement uses TRBV3-1 and TRBJ2-1, with a tentative D call TRBD1 (6 bases). CDR3 length: 15 residues. Between the trimmed V and J ends, which lost 6 bases and 0 bases, there was a span of 12 bases. In germline, CDR1 is LGHDT, CDR2 YNNKEL (reference sequence). CDR3: CASRGADYSYNEQFF. As DNA, the CDR3 is TGTGCCAGCAGGGGGGCAGATTACTCCTACAATGAGCAGTTCTTC.

This clonotype was observed at least ten times. The genes are TRBV24-1 and TRBJ2-1; 10 nucleotides align to TRBD1. The V gene end was trimmed by 7 bases and the J gene end by 6 bases; junction bases not matched to a gene: 5. This CDR3 spans 14 amino acids. Germline V gene data show CDR1 as KGHDR and CDR2 as SFDVKD. In DNA, the CDR3 is TGTGCCACCAGGACAGGGGGCATCGGCAATGAGCAGTTCTTC. Its protein product is CATRTGGIGNEQFF.

This chain uses TRBV11-3 with TRBJ2-3; D may be TRBD1 or TRBD2 (5 bases each). Trimming stripped 5 bases from V and 0 bases from J, with 12 bases between. From germline, CDR1 is SGHNT and CDR2 YENEEA. The CDR3 sequence is 15 residues long. The CDR3 DNA reads as TGTGCCAGCAGCGAGGGGCAGGGAAGCACAGATACGCAGTATTTT. Its translation: CASSEGQGSTDTQYF.

The rearrangement links TRBV6-5 to TRBJ2-1, with TRBD1 matching over 10 bases. Germline values: CDR1 MNHEY, CDR2 SVGAGI. CDR3 length: 15 residues. Trimming at V came to 3 bases and at J to 7 bases, leaving 6 bases not matched to a gene. CDR3 in DNA: TGTGCCAGCAGTTATGGGACAGGGGCATATAATGAGCAGTTCTTC. It codes for CASSYGTGAYNEQFF.

This clonotype was picked up a small number of times. The chain recombines TRBV20-1 with TRBJ2-1; 11 nucleotides line up with TRBD2. This CDR3 has 15 amino acids. CDR1 is DFQATT and CDR2 is SNEGSKA in the germline V gene (reference sequence). Germline trimming cut 7 bases from V and 0 bases from J; bases unmatched to any gene: 5. CDR3 sequence (DNA): TGCAGTGTCATTAGCGGGAGGGCCTCCTACAATGAGCAGTTCTTC. Translating it yields CSVISGRASYNEQFF.

This rearrangement joins TRBV4-3 to TRBJ2-3; 13 nucleotides align to TRBD2. Germline V gene lookup returns CDR1 LGHNA and CDR2 YSLEER. V dropped 1 base and J dropped 5; count of bases not matched to a gene: 3. This CDR3 spans 16 amino acids. The CDR3 protein is CASSQGTSGGRDTQYF. For the CDR3, the DNA is TGCGCCAGCAGCCAAGGGACTAGCGGGGGAAGAGATACGCAGTATTTT.

The sample holds a few counts of this clonotype. V gene TRBV4-1 combines with J gene TRBJ2-1, with 7 positions matching TRBD2. The germline gives CDR1 MGHRA, CDR2 YSYEKL. The CDR3 covers 15 residues. V dropped 1 base and J dropped 2; count of bases not matched to a gene: 2. CDR3 residues: CASSQGGSPYNEQFF. The CDR3 region has the DNA TGCGCCAGCAGCCAAGGCGGGAGCCCCTACAATGAGCAGTTCTTC.

The sample holds many counts of this clonotype. The gene calls are TRBV29-1 and TRBJ2-1, with a weak D call TRBD2 (6 bases). The CDR3 is made up of 14 amino acids. The V gene lost 3 bases and the J gene lost 3 bases, with 12 bases spanning the gap. Germline V CDR1 and CDR2: SQVTM, ANQGSEA. The CDR3 DNA sequence: TGCAGCGTTGAGGTAGCGGAATTCTACAATGAGCAGTTCTTC. Protein sequence: CSVEVAEFYNEQFF.

This clonotype was recorded a few times. The DNA of the CDR3 is TGTGCCAGCAGTTACAGCATACTCGTGGATACGCAGTATTTT. As protein: CASSYSILVDTQYF. The gene calls are TRBV6-5 and TRBJ2-3; D is unresolved. Germline V gene lookup returns CDR1 MNHEY and CDR2 SVGAGI. V dropped 2 bases and J dropped 6 bases, with 12 bases sitting between them. The CDR3 extends over 14 amino acids.

This clonotype has just a few counts. The chain recombines TRBV20-1 with TRBJ1-2; D is uncertain. Germline CDR1 DFQATT, CDR2 SNEGSKA (reference sequence). CDR3 length: 8 amino acids. Trimming left V 2 bases short and J 13 bases short, with 5 bases between. CDR3 sequence (DNA): TGCAGTGCTAGACGGGGCACCTTC. This codes for CSARRGTF.

This clonotype has more than one count but fewer than ten. This chain joins TRBV20-1 and TRBJ2-7; D ambiguous. From germline, CDR1 is DFQATT and CDR2 SNEGSKA (reference sequence). Trimming shortened V by 3 bases and J by 1 base, and 13 bases separated the two germline ends. There are 14 residues in the CDR3. The CDR3 loop reads CSASRTVRSYEQYF. The CDR3 DNA is TGCAGTGCTAGTCGTACGGTGCGTTCCTACGAGCAGTACTTC.

The chain joins TRBV14 to TRBJ2-7; TRBD2 agrees at 7 bases. In germline, CDR1 is SGHDN, CDR2 FVKESK. CDR3 length: 14 residues. With V trimmed by 3 bases and J by 6 bases, 8 bases remained unmatched. CDR3: CASSQNLAAFEQYF. For the CDR3, the DNA is TGTGCCAGCAGCCAGAATCTAGCGGCGTTCGAGCAGTACTTC.

This clonotype appeared a few times. CDR3 sequence: CSARDAGAGETQYF. CDR3 DNA sequence: TGCAGTGCTAGAGACGCGGGAGCGGGCGAGACCCAGTACTTC. V usage is TRBV20-1 and J usage is TRBJ2-5; 7 bases line up with TRBD2. Trimming took 0 bases from V and 5 from J; bases not matched to a gene: 6. CDR3 length equals 14 residues. Germline V gives CDR1 DFQATT, CDR2 SNEGSKA (reference sequence).

The chain uses TRBV27 and TRBJ2-3, with a weak D call TRBD2 (6 bases). V was trimmed by 3 bases and J by 3 bases, leaving 13 bases between them. The CDR3 sequence is 15 residues long. Germline values: CDR1 MNHEY, CDR2 SMNVEV (reference sequence). CDR3 in DNA: TGTGCCAGCAGTTTCTGGCGGGGTGGGACAGATACGCAGTATTTT. Its translation is CASSFWRGGTDTQYF.